This T cell receptor beta chain was found in a study of radiation and T cells in renal cell carcinoma. With regard to this clone: The antigen is undetermined. At the DNA level, this CDR3 is encoded by other sequences in the same sample as well.

Here immunoSEQ multiplex PCR was the method, and the copy in TCRdb shows in-frame clones only, minus some. The table records more than 10,000 clones, around 65% of them present only once. Broader study findings: Sampling covered only around 0.98 g of each tumor. Irradiated tumors had higher TCR clonality than control tumors. Irradiated tumors held more dominant CDR3 motifs than control tumors.

Germline lookup yields CDR1 WNHNN and CDR2 SYGVQD (reference sequence). V lost 1 base to trimming and J lost 5 bases; unmatched junction nucleotides: 1. This CDR3 region has 13 residues. This sample's treatment: treatment-naive control, cytoreductive nephrectomy. Controls included a handful of female and over ten male donors, resected 2011 to 2014. This receptor was taken from a woman older than 75 with renal cell carcinoma. The sequences come from tumor tissue, collected from a patient whose treatment was nephrectomy without radiotherapy. V gene TRBV10-1 combines with J gene TRBJ1-1; 7 bases align to TRBD1. This CDR3 is CASSEYRGTEAFF. In nucleotides, the CDR3 is TGCGCCAGCAGTGAGTACAGGGGAACTGAAGCTTTCTTT.